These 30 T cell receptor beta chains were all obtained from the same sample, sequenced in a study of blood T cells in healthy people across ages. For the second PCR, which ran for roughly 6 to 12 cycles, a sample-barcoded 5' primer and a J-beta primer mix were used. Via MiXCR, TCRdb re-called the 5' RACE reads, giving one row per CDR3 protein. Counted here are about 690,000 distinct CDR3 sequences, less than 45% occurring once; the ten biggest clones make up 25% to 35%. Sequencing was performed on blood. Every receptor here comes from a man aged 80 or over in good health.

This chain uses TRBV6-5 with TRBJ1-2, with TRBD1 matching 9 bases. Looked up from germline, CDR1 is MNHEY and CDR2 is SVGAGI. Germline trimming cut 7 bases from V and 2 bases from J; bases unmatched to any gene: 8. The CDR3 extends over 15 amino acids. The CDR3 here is CASKIGQGTNYGYTF. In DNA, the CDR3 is TGTGCCAGCAAGATAGGACAGGGGACCAACTATGGCTACACCTTC.

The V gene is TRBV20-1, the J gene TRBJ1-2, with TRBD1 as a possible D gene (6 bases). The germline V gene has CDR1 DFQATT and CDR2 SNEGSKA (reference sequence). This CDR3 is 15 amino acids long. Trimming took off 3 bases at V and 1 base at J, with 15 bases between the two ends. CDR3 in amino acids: CSASSTGQVNYGYTF. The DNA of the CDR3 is TGCAGTGCTAGCTCCACAGGGCAGGTTAACTATGGCTACACCTTC.

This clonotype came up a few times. The CDR3 reads CASSLELAGLQPQHF. DNA for the CDR3: TGTGCCAGCAGCTTAGAGTTGGCAGGGCTTCAGCCCCAGCATTTT. The chain uses TRBV7-2 and TRBJ1-5, with D perhaps TRBD1 (5 bases). V was trimmed by 1 base and J by 6 bases, leaving 13 bases between them. This CDR3 region has 15 residues. Germline V gene data show CDR1 as SGHTA and CDR2 as FQGNSA.

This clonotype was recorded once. CDR3: CASSGGRWEQYF. The CDR3 bases are TGTGCCAGTAGTGGCGGGAGGTGGGAGCAGTACTTC. This chain links TRBV28 with TRBJ2-7; TRBD2 aligns across 8 bases. V shed 9 bases and J 7 bases; nucleotides not matched to a gene: 8. Germline V gene data show CDR1 as MDHEN and CDR2 as SYDVKM. The CDR3 spans 12 residues.

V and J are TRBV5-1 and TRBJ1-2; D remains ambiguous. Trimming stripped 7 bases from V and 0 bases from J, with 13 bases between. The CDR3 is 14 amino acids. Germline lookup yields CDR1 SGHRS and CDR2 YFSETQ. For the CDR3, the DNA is TGCGCCAGCCGTTTCGAGAGCCCTAACTATGGCTACACCTTC. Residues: CASRFESPNYGYTF.

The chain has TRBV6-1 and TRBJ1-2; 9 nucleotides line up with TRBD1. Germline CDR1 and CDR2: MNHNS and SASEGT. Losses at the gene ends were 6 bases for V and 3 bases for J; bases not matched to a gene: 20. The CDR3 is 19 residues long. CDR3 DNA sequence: TGTGCCAGCAGCACCTACAAACGCCCGGGACAGGGAGTCGACTATGGCTACACCTTC. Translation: CASSTYKRPGQGVDYGYTF.

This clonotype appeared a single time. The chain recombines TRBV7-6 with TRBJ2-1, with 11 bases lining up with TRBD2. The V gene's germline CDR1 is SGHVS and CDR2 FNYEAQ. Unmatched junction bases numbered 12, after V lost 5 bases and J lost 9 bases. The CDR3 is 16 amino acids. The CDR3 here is CASSPSSGGAGREQFF. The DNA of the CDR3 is TGTGCCAGCAGCCCCAGTAGCGGGGGGGCCGGCCGTGAGCAGTTCTTC. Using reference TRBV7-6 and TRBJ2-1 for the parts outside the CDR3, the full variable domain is GAGVSQSPRYKVTKRGQDVALRCDPISGHVSLYWYRQALGQGPEFLTYFNYEAQQDKSGLPNDRFSAERPEGSISTLTIQRTEQRDSAMYRCASSPSSGGAGREQFFGPGTRLTVL.

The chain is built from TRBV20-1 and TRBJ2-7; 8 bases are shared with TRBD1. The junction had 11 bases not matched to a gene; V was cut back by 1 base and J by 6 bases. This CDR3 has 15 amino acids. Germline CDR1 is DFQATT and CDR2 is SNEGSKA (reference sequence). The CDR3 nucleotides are TGCAGTGCTAGAGCTGGGGTCCAGGGGGCGGTCGAGCAGTACTTC. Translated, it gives CSARAGVQGAVEQYF.

The CDR3 coding sequence is TGTGCCAGCAGTGGGTCAGGGGCGGTGGGCACTGAAGCTTTCTTT. Residues: CASSGSGAVGTEAFF. The V and J genes are TRBV2 and TRBJ1-1, with D perhaps matching TRBD1 (6 bases). V was pared by 4 bases and J by 4 bases, with 16 bases between. The CDR3 has 15 amino acids. Germline CDR1 and CDR2: SNHLY and FYNNEI.

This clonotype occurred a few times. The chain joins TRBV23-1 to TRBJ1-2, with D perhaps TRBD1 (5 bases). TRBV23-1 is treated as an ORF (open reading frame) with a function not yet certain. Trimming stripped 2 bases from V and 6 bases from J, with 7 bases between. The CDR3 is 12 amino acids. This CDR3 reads CASSQTGDGYTF. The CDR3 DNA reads TGCGCCAGCAGTCAAACGGGGGATGGCTACACCTTC.

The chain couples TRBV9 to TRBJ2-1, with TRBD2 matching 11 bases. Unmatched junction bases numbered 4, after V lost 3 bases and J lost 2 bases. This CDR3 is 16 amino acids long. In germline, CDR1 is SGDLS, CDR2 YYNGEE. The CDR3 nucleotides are TGTGCCAGCAGCGCATCGACTAGCGGGGCCTACAATGAGCAGTTCTTC. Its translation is CASSASTSGAYNEQFF.

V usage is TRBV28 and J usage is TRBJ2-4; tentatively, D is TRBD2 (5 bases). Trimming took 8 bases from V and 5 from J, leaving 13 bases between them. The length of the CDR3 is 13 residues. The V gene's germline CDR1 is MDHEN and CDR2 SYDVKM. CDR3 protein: CASAEGWQNIQYF. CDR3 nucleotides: TGTGCCAGCGCCGAGGGATGGCAAAACATTCAGTACTTC.

The CDR3 sequence is CAISRDREQFF. The CDR3 DNA is TGTGCCATCAGCCGGGACAGGGAGCAGTTCTTC. The genes are TRBV10-3 and TRBJ2-1; the match to TRBD1 covers 8 bases. The V gene end was trimmed by 6 bases and the J gene end by 10 bases; junction bases not matched to a gene: 2. Germline values: CDR1 ENHRY, CDR2 SYGVKD. CDR3 length: 11 residues.

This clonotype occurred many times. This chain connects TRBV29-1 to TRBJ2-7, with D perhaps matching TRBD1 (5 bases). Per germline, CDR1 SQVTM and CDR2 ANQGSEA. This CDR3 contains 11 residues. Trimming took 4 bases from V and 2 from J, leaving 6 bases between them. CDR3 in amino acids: CSVGQTYEQYF. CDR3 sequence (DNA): TGCAGCGTTGGACAGACCTACGAGCAGTACTTC.

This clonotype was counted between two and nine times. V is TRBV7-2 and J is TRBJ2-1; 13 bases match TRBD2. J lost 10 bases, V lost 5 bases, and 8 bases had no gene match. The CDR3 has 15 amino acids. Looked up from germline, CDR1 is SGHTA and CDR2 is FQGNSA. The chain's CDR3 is CASSTPPGLAGEQFF. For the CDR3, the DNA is TGTGCCAGCAGCACCCCACCGGGACTAGCGGGAGAGCAGTTCTTC. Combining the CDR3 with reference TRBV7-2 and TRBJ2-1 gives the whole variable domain GAGVSQSPSNKVTEKGKDVELRCDPISGHTALYWYRQSLGQGLEFLIYFQGNSAPDKSGLPSDRFSAERTGGSVSTLTIQRTQQEDSAVYLCASSTPPGLAGEQFFGPGTRLTVL.

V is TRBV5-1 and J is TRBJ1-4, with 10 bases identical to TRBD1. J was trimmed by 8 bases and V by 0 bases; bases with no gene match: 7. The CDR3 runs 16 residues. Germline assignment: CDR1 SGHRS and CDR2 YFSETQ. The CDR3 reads CASSLAGGTGAEKLFF. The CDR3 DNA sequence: TGCGCCAGCAGCTTGGCCGGGGGGACAGGGGCAGAAAAACTGTTTTTT.

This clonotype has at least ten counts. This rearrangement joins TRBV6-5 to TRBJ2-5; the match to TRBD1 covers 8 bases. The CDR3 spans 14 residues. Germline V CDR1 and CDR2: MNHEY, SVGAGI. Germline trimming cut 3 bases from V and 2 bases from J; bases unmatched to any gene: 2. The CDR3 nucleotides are TGTGCCAGCAGTTATGGACAGGGACAAGAGACCCAGTACTTC. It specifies CASSYGQGQETQYF.

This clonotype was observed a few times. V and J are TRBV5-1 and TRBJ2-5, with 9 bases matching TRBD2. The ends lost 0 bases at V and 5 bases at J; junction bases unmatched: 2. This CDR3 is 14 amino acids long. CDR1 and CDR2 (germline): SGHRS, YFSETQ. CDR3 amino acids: CASSLGLAVETQYF. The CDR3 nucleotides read TGCGCCAGCAGCTTGGGACTAGCGGTGGAGACCCAGTACTTC.

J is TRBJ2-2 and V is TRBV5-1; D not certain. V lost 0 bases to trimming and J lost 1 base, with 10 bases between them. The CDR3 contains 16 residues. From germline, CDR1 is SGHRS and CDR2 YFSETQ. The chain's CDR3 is CASSLAGRMNTGELFF. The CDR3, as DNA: TGCGCCAGCAGCTTGGCCGGTCGGATGAACACCGGGGAGCTGTTTTTT.

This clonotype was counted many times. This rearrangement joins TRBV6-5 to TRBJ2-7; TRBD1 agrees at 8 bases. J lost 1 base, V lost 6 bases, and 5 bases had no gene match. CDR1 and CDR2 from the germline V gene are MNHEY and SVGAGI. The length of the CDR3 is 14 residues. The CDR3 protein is CASSFRGPSYEQYF. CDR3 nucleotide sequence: TGTGCCAGCAGCTTCAGGGGGCCGTCCTACGAGCAGTACTTC.

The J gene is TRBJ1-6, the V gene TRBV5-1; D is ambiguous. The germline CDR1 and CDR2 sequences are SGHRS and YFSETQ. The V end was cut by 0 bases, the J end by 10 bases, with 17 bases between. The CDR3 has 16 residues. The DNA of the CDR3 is TGCGCCAGCAGCTTGGCCGGTGATAGTTCCCTATCACCCCTCCACTTT. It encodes CASSLAGDSSLSPLHF.

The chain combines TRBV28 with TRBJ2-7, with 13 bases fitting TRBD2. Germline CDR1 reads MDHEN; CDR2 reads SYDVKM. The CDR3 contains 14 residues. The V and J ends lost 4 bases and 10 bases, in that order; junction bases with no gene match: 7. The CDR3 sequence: CASSSGLAGEVQYF. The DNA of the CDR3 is TGTGCCAGCAGTTCAGGACTAGCGGGAGAGGTTCAGTACTTC.

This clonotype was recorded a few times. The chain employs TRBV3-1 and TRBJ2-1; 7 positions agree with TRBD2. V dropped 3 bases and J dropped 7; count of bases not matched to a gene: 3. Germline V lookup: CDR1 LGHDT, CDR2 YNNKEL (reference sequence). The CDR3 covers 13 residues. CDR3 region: CASSQRLANEQFF. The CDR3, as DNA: TGTGCCAGCAGCCAGCGACTAGCTAATGAGCAGTTCTTC.

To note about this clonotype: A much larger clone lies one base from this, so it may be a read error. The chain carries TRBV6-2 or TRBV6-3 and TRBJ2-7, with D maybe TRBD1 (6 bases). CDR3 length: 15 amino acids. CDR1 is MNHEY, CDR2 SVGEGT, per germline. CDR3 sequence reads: CASKQGNVGSDEQYF. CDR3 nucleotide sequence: TGTGCCAGCAAGCAGGGGAATGTGGGCTCCGACGAGCAGTACTTC.

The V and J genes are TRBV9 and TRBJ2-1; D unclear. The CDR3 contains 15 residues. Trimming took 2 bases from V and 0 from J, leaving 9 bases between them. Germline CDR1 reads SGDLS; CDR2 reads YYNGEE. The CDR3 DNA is TGTGCCAGCAGCGTCCGAGCTAGCTCCTACAATGAGCAGTTCTTC. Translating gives CASSVRASSYNEQFF.

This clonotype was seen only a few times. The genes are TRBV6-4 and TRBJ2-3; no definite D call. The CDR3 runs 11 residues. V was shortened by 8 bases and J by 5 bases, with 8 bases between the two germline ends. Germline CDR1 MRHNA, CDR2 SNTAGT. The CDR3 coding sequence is TGTGCCAGCCGACTTGGAGATACGCAGTATTTT. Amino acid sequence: CASRLGDTQYF.

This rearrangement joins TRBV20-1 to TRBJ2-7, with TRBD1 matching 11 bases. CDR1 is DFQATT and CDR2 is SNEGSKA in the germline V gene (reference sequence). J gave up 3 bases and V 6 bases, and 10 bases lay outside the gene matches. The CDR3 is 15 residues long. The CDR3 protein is CSARTGGGRHYEQYF. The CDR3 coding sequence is TGCAGTGCCAGGACAGGGGGCGGGAGACACTACGAGCAGTACTTC.

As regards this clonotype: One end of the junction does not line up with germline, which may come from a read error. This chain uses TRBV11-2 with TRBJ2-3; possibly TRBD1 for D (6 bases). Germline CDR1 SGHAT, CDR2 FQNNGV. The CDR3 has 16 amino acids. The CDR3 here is CAGSLVSRGSTDTQYF. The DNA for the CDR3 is TGTGCCGGCAGCTTAGTCTCCAGGGGTAGCACAGATACGCAGTATTTT.

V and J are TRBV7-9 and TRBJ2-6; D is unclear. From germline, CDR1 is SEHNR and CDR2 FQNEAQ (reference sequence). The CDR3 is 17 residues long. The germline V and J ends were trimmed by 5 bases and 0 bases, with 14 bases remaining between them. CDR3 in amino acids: CASSPLDPRSGANVLTF. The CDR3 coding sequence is TGTGCCAGCAGCCCCTTGGATCCGCGCTCTGGGGCCAACGTCCTGACTTTC.

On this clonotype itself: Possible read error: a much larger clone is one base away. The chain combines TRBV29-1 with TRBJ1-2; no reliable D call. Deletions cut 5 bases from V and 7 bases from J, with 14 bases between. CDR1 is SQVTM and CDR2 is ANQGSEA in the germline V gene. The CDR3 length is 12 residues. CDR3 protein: CSVNEPGSGYTF. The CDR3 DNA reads TGCAGCGTTAACGAACCGGGGAGTGGCTACACCTTC.